This TCR beta chain appears in the sequencing data of a study of cytomegalovirus exposure and HLA in healthy donors. Trimming removed 5 bases at V and 1 base at J, with 14 bases between. The CDR3 consists of 15 residues. Germline V gene lookup returns CDR1 SEHNR and CDR2 FQNEAQ (reference sequence). PCR amplification relied on 60 Vbeta primers (plus 13 Jbeta primers). TCRdb's copy holds only in-frame clones and misses some; the assay was immunoSEQ multiplex PCR. The sample shows 130,000 to 150,000 clones, around 72% of them seen only once. V gene TRBV7-9 combines with J gene TRBJ2-5; D may be TRBD1 (6 bases). Sequences were obtained from PBMCs. This receptor was obtained from a man between 18 and 29 years old in good health and CMV-seropositive. CDR3 DNA sequence: TGTGCCAGCAGCCCCAGGGGCGCACTCCAAGAGACCCAGTACTTC. Residues: CASSPRGALQETQYF.